This T cell receptor (beta chain) was recorded in a study of blood T cell repertoires in COVID-19. The germline V gene encodes CDR1 SGHKS and CDR2 YYEKEE (reference sequence). V shed 5 bases, J shed 4 bases, and the junction held 9 bases outside the gene matches. The CDR3 runs to 15 residues. As processed by the authors: Quantification of nucleated cells was approximated via reference gene primer amplification. Sequencing used immunoSEQ multiplex PCR; TCRdb keeps in-frame clones, though not all of them. D and trimming come from the DNA, and the V and J calls and clone size come from that table. The sample consists of under 200,000 clones, 70% to 90% of them appearing once.

The chain couples TRBV5-5 to TRBJ2-5; 9 positions agree with TRBD1. The sequence was collected from a man aged 55 to 70 with active or convalescent COVID-19. Sequences were obtained from peripheral blood. The CDR3 DNA reads as TGTGCCAGCAGTCGTACAGGGGGCCCGGGAGAGACCCAGTACTTC. This gives the protein CASSRTGGPGETQYF.